This TCR beta chain was identified in a study of CD8 T cells in ankylosing spondylitis. The ends were cut back, 0 bases at V and 3 bases at J, with 10 bases in the middle. The CDR3 sequence is 14 residues long. Germline CDR1 is SGHRS and CDR2 is YFSETQ. TCRdb re-called the 5' RACE reads through MiXCR, storing one row per CDR3 protein. Among 500,000 to 650,000 distinct CDR3 sequences, approximately 5.3% were seen once, and the ten largest hold approximately 4%. In its sample, this clonotype was seen many times. What it binds is unknown. Study observations and caveats: Some motif variants had been reported before (in reactive arthritis synovial fluid and blood). What seemed typical of ankylosing spondylitis blood was a TCR beta motif built from eight highly homologous variants.

The chain links TRBV5-1 to TRBJ2-7; D is possibly TRBD1 (6 bases). The material sequenced was blood, either unsorted or a sorted T cell fraction (not recorded which). This clonotype was obtained from a male donor with ankylosing spondylitis. CDR3 sequence (DNA): TGCGCCAGCAGCTTGGGACAGGCGAGCTACGAGCAGTACTTC. The encoded protein is CASSLGQASYEQYF.